This T cell receptor (beta chain) was identified in a study of T cell repertoires in cytomegalovirus infection. About the research overall: Based on public TCR beta signatures, there were indications of CMV infection and of a matching HLA type. Whole-study findings and limits: In two of eight donors, the top clonotype was HLA-C-restricted CMV-specific.

This clonotype was picked up a small number of times. Antigen unknown. Each CDR3 protein is one row after TCRdb ran MiXCR on the reads. The sample has 740,000 or so distinct CDR3 sequences; 35% to 45% are singletons. This CDR3 is built from 15 residues. J was trimmed by 7 bases and V by 8 bases; bases with no gene match: 13. Sequencing used PBMCs. The chain recombines TRBV12-3 or TRBV12-4 with TRBJ1-5; TRBD1 matches 8 bases. The receptor comes from a human donor in good health (CMV status not recorded). Some clones in this sample may be carry-over from other donors' samples. The CDR3 spells CASQFAGGKGQPQHF. The CDR3 coding sequence is TGTGCCAGCCAATTCGCAGGGGGCAAAGGGCAGCCCCAGCATTTT.